Below are 15 T cell receptor beta chains sequenced from a single sample in a study of blood T cell repertoires in COVID-19. Clones were sequenced by immunoSEQ multiplex PCR, and TCRdb holds only the in-frame ones, with some missing. The repertoire holds under 200,000 clones, with just under 80% as singletons. Sequenced input: peripheral blood. The receptors originated from a man between 65 and 79 years old with active or convalescent COVID-19.

The CDR3 spells CASSPGGKDSPLHF. The CDR3 DNA follows: TGTGCCAGCTCACCTGGGGGCAAGGACTCACCCCTCCACTTT. The gene calls are TRBV18 and TRBJ1-6; D is perhaps TRBD1 (6 bases). The germline CDR1 and CDR2 sequences are KGHSH and LQKENI. The V gene lost 3 bases and the J gene lost 10 bases, with 13 bases spanning the gap. The CDR3 length is 14 residues.

The chain recombines TRBV5-4 with TRBJ2-3, with 9 nucleotides matching TRBD2. From germline, CDR1 is SGHNT and CDR2 YYREEE (reference sequence). Germline trimming cut 0 bases from V and 4 bases from J; bases unmatched to any gene: 0. The CDR3 contains 14 residues. The CDR3, as DNA: TGTGCCAGCAGCTTGGGACTAGCGGCAGATACGCAGTATTTT. Residues: CASSLGLAADTQYF.

The V and J genes are TRBV4-2 and TRBJ2-7; TRBD2 matches at 10 bases. V trimming: 0 bases; J trimming: 2 bases; junction bases outside the gene matches: 4. The CDR3 is made up of 16 amino acids. Germline V gene sequence: CDR1 LGHNA, CDR2 YNFKEQ. CDR3: CASSQEAGGATYEQYF. The CDR3 coding sequence is TGTGCCAGCAGCCAAGAAGCGGGAGGGGCGACCTACGAGCAGTACTTC.

The chain uses TRBV27 and TRBJ2-7; 9 bases agree with TRBD2. Germline trimming cut 4 bases from V and 3 bases from J; bases unmatched to any gene: 4. Per the germline V gene, CDR1 is MNHEY and CDR2 is SMNVEV (reference sequence). This CDR3 is built from 14 residues. The CDR3 sequence: CASSSSGTIYEQYF. The CDR3, as DNA: TGTGCCAGCAGTTCTAGCGGGACTATCTACGAGCAGTACTTC.

This clone appeared a few times. The J gene is TRBJ2-5, the V gene TRBV7-2; weak D call: TRBD2 (7 bases). The CDR3 is made up of 15 amino acids. Germline lookup yields CDR1 SGHTA and CDR2 FQGNSA. Trimming took 7 bases from V and 1 from J, leaving 16 bases between them. The CDR3 region has the DNA TGTGCCAGCACCCTCCGGCGGGGGCCCCAAGAGACCCAGTACTTC. Encoded protein: CASTLRRGPQETQYF.

This clone has a handful of counts. The rearrangement uses TRBV19 and TRBJ2-2; D not resolved. V lost 4 bases to trimming and J lost 5 bases, with 5 bases between them. The germline V gene has CDR1 LNHDA and CDR2 SQIVND (reference sequence). This CDR3 region has 12 residues. CDR3 DNA sequence: TGTGCCAGTAGTACGCTAACCGGGGAGCTGTTTTTT. It translates to CASSTLTGELFF.

This sequence joins TRBV9 and TRBJ2-3; 9 bases align to TRBD2. CDR1 is SGDLS and CDR2 is YYNGEE in the germline V gene. V lost 2 bases, J lost 0 bases, and 4 bases stayed unmatched. The length of the CDR3 is 16 residues. CDR3 bases: TGTGCCAGCAGCGTCGGACTAGCGCCTAGCACAGATACGCAGTATTTT. Translated, it gives CASSVGLAPSTDTQYF.

This chain connects TRBV2 to TRBJ1-2; D is perhaps TRBD1 (5 bases). Germline V gives CDR1 SNHLY, CDR2 FYNNEI. This CDR3 is 14 amino acids long. The V gene lost 2 bases and the J gene lost 8 bases, with 15 bases spanning the gap. In nucleotides, the CDR3 is TGTGCCAGCAGTGAATCGGGCAGGGTTCTAGGCTACACCTTC. It codes for CASSESGRVLGYTF.

V and J are TRBV14 and TRBJ1-2, with 7 bases aligning to TRBD1. Trimming took 5 bases from V and 6 from J; bases not matched to a gene: 9. CDR3 length: 14 amino acids. Germline V CDR1 and CDR2: SGHDN, FVKESK. The CDR3 sequence: CASSTRQGGDGYTF. CDR3 coding DNA: TGTGCCAGCAGCACCCGACAGGGTGGAGATGGCTACACCTTC.

The V and J genes are TRBV7-8 and TRBJ2-4; the D is unclear. CDR1 and CDR2 from the germline V gene are SGHVS and FQNEAQ. Trimming removed 2 bases from V and 8 bases from J, with 16 bases in between. The CDR3 runs to 15 residues. CDR3 in DNA: TGTGCCAGCAGCTTATTGAACTCGGTCCAGGACATTCAGTACTTC. Amino acids: CASSLLNSVQDIQYF.

The rearrangement links TRBV3-1 (or the pseudogene TRBV3-2) to TRBJ1-6; D may be TRBD1 (5 bases). The CDR3 has 18 amino acids. Trimming shortened V by 4 bases and J by 7 bases, and 23 bases separated the two germline ends. Germline-derived CDR1 and CDR2 are LGHDT and YNNKEL (reference sequence). The CDR3 sequence is CASSPRSGASRRNSPLHF. In nucleotides, the CDR3 is TGTGCCAGCAGCCCACGCAGTGGGGCATCGAGGCGGAATTCACCCCTCCACTTT.

This clone turned up a few times. The sample has other DNA sequences that encode this CDR3 too. The rearrangement links TRBV5-1 to TRBJ1-3, with 11 nucleotides matching TRBD1. The CDR3 consists of 14 residues. The V segment lost 4 bases and the J segment 5 bases; nucleotides outside the gene matches: 2. Germline CDR1 SGHRS, CDR2 YFSETQ. The CDR3 DNA sequence: TGCGCCAGCAGCCTGGACAGGGGGCGAAACACCATATATTTT. This encodes CASSLDRGRNTIYF.

This clone has a handful of counts. The V and J genes are TRBV27 and TRBJ2-6, with 7 positions matching TRBD1. The germline V gene has CDR1 MNHEY and CDR2 SMNVEV (reference sequence). The CDR3 extends over 17 amino acids. V shed 3 bases and J 0 bases; nucleotides not matched to a gene: 5. The chain's CDR3 is CASSFIGGPSGANVLTF. CDR3 sequence (DNA): TGTGCCAGCAGTTTTATAGGGGGCCCCTCTGGGGCCAACGTCCTGACTTTC. The full variable domain, its missing parts supplied by reference TRBV27 and TRBJ2-6, is EAQVTQNPRYLITVTGKKLTVTCSQNMNHEYMSWYRQDPGLGLRQIYYSMNVEVTDKGDVPEGYKVSRKEKRNFPLILESPSPNQTSLYFCASSFIGGPSGANVLTFGAGSRLTVL.

The gene calls are TRBV9 and TRBJ1-6; TRBD1 aligns across 8 bases. CDR3 size: 14 residues. Germline V gene data show CDR1 as SGDLS and CDR2 as YYNGEE. V lost 4 bases, J lost 10 bases, and 7 bases stayed unmatched. CDR3 coding DNA: TGTGCCAGCAGCACGGGACAGGAGCGATCACCCCTCCACTTT. This gives the protein CASSTGQERSPLHF.

The sample holds a few counts of this clone. The rearrangement uses TRBV7-2 and TRBJ1-5, with 8 bases lining up with TRBD1. After removal of 5 bases from V and 4 bases from J, the junction contained 4 bases not matched to a gene. This CDR3 has 14 amino acids. CDR1 is SGHTA, CDR2 FQGNSA, per germline. The CDR3: CASSPRTGNQPQHF. The CDR3 bases are TGTGCCAGCAGCCCTCGGACAGGGAATCAGCCCCAGCATTTT.